These T cell receptor beta chains were read from a single sample in a study of T cell responses to AZD1222 COVID-19 vaccine. Sequencing used immunoSEQ multiplex PCR; TCRdb keeps in-frame clones, though not all of them. This sample has about 130,000 clones, with around four fifths found just once. Sequencing was performed on peripheral blood, taken on day 0 of AZD1222 vaccination. These receptors came from an adult in good health. Each CDR3 is given with its conserved first and last residue. Each record gives: clone size, D gene, J gene, V gene, CDR3 DNA, CDR3 protein. A D gene is named only where the DNA matches it firmly. Clone size, where shown, is once, few, many, or a class for clones that have expanded.

>.|.|TRBJ2-7|TRBV4-1
TGCGCCAGCAGCCATGACACCGGGACGCCGGCCTCCTACGAGCAGTACTTC
CASSHDTGTPASYEQYF
>.|.|TRBJ1-1|TRBV27
TGTGCCAGCAGGGAACGGAACATGAACACTGAAGCTTTCTTT
CASRERNMNTEAFF
>.|TRBD1|TRBJ1-5|TRBV28
TGTGCCAGCAGTTTATCCCCAGGGGGGGATAGCAATCAGCCCCAGCATTTT
CASSLSPGGDSNQPQHF
>once|.|TRBJ1-1|TRBV28
TGTGCCAGCAGTTTAATAGAGACTGAAGCTTTCTTT
CASSLIETEAFF
>once|.|TRBJ1-2|TRBV18
TGTGCCAGCTCACCATATCCCGGGGGGGATACTAACTATGGCTACACCTTC
CASSPYPGGDTNYGYTF
>.|.|TRBJ1-4|TRBV27
TGTGCCAGCAGTTTATATGACGGCTATGGGGAAAAACTGTTTTTT
CASSLYDGYGEKLFF
>.|TRBD1|TRBJ1-1|TRBV4-1
TGCGCCACCAGACAGGGGGCGAACACTGAAGCTTTCTTT
CATRQGANTEAFF
>.|TRBD2|TRBJ2-5|TRBV27
TGTGCCAGCAGCCCCGCGAGACTAGCGGGGTACGCAAGGTGGACCCAGTACTTC
CASSPARLAGYARWTQYF
>.|.|TRBJ1-1|TRBV7-9
TGTGCCAGCAGCTTAGTGCAGATGAACACTGAAGCTTTCTTT
CASSLVQMNTEAFF
>few|TRBD2|TRBJ2-1|TRBV29-1
TGCAGCGTTCTGGGGCTAGCGGTACGTGAGCAGTTCTTC
CSVLGLAVREQFF
>.|TRBD1|TRBJ2-4|TRBV6-1
TGTGCCAGCAGTGAAGGGGACAGGGGGGACATTCAGTACTTC
CASSEGDRGDIQYF